This T cell receptor beta chain was sequenced for a study of control samples from healthy donors and cancer patients. The method was immunoSEQ multiplex PCR; TCRdb's version includes in-frame clones alone and lacks a portion of them. There are 75,000 to 90,000 clones in the sample; about 84% occur only once, and approximately 2% lies in the top ten. V lost 4 bases to trimming and J lost 8 bases, with 12 bases between them. Germline V gene sequence: CDR1 LGHDT, CDR2 YNNKEL (reference sequence). This CDR3 has 14 amino acids. Sequenced input: blood. The sequence derives from a woman aged 40 to 50 in good health. This chain uses TRBV3-1 (or the pseudogene TRBV3-2) with TRBJ1-6; D is perhaps TRBD1 (6 bases). This chain's CDR3 is CASSRGGPDSPLHF. In DNA form, the CDR3 reads TGTGCCAGCAGCCGAGGGGGGCCGGATTCACCCCTCCACTTT.